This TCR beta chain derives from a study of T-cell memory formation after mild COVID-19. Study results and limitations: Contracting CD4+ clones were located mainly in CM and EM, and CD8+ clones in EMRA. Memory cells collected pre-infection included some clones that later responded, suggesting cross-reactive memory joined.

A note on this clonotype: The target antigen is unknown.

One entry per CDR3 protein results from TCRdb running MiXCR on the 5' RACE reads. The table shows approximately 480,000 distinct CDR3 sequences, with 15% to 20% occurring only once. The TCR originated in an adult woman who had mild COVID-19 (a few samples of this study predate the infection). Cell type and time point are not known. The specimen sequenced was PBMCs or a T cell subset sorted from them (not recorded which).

The CDR3 DNA reads as TGTGCCAGCAGCCAAACCCACGACCTCTACGAGCAGTACTTC. It encodes CASSQTHDLYEQYF. V usage is TRBV3-1 and J usage is TRBJ2-7; D gene ambiguous. The V gene lost 2 bases and the J gene lost 3 bases, with 11 bases spanning the gap. The CDR3 has 14 residues. Germline V CDR1 and CDR2: LGHDT, YNNKEL (reference sequence).